Listed below are T cell receptor beta chains from one sample, sequenced in a study of T cells in Graves' hyperthyroidism and ophthalmopathy. TCRdb reprocessed the multiplex PCR reads with MiXCR, giving one entry per CDR3 protein. Of around 340,000 distinct CDR3 sequences listed, around a sixth are singletons. The sample was blood. The source of these receptors is a woman in her forties or fifties with Graves' hyperthyroidism. Each CDR3 is given with its conserved first and last residue. Each record gives: V gene, clone size, D gene, J gene, CDR3 protein, CDR3 DNA. The D gene is left open where the match is weak. Not every row has a clone size; where given, it reads once, few, many or a size class.

TRBV13	NA	NA	TRBJ2-6	CASTLAGSGANVLTF	TGTGCCAGCACCTTAGCAGGATCTGGGGCCAACGTCCTGACTTTC
TRBV12-5	NA	TRBD2	TRBJ2-1	CASGLGSGGLYNEQFF	TGTGCTAGTGGTTTGGGTAGCGGGGGGCTGTACAATGAGCAGTTCTTC
TRBV11-2	NA	TRBD2	TRBJ2-2	CASSPTSGRVGANTGELFF	TGTGCCAGCAGCCCGACTAGCGGGAGGGTCGGAGCGAACACCGGGGAGCTGTTTTTT
TRBV6-1	many	NA	TRBJ1-2	CATFGAYGYTF	TGTGCCACCTTCGGGGCATATGGCTACACCTTC
TRBV5-1	NA	TRBD1	TRBJ1-2	CASRSGQGAGLRGYTF	TGCGCCAGCAGGTCCGGACAGGGGGCCGGGTTACGTGGCTACACCTTC
TRBV7-2	few	NA	TRBJ1-2	CASAFPSTF	TGTGCCAGCGCCTTCCCTTCCACCTTC
TRBV4-1	NA	NA	TRBJ2-3	CASSKSGVHTDTQYF	TGCGCCAGCAGCAAAAGCGGAGTGCACACGGATACGCAGTATTTT
TRBV6-2/TRBV6-3	NA	NA	TRBJ1-1	CASSIFVTGENTEAFF	TGTGCCAGCAGTATATTTGTGACAGGTGAGAACACTGAAGCTTTCTTT
TRBV20-1	few	TRBD1	TRBJ1-1	CSARDGTGGKNTEAFF	TGCAGTGCTAGAGATGGGACAGGTGGGAAGAACACTGAAGCTTTCTTT
TRBV20-1	NA	TRBD2	TRBJ2-2	CSAPRAAGVTGELFF	TGCAGTGCCCCCCGGGCAGCGGGAGTCACCGGGGAGCTGTTTTTT
TRBV5-1	many	NA	TRBJ2-7	CASSFGLEFYEQYF	TGCGCCAGCAGCTTCGGTCTTGAATTTTACGAGCAGTACTTC
TRBV2	many	NA	TRBJ2-2	CASSFSSPNTGELFF	TGTGCCAGCAGTTTCTCTAGTCCAAACACCGGGGAGCTGTTTTTT
TRBV7-9	few	TRBD1	TRBJ1-1	CASSPTGAEAFF	TGTGCCAGCAGCCCGACAGGGGCTGAAGCTTTCTTT
TRBV7-2	many	TRBD2	TRBJ2-3	CASSLAMVAGAADTQYF	TGTGCCAGCAGCTTAGCAATGGTAGCGGGAGCAGCTGATACGCAGTATTTT
TRBV18	few	TRBD2	TRBJ2-2	CASSYSGRAITGELFF	TGTGCCAGCTCATACAGCGGGAGGGCCATTACCGGGGAGCTGTTTTTT
TRBV20-1	many	NA	TRBJ2-7	CSATGGGPSYEQYF	TGCAGCGCCACAGGGGGAGGGCCCTCCTACGAGCAGTACTTC
TRBV28	many	NA	TRBJ1-2	CASSPPTTGFGYTF	TGTGCCAGCAGTCCGCCCACAACAGGGTTTGGCTACACCTTC
TRBV20-1	many	NA	TRBJ1-1	CSASLAGAITEAFF	TGCAGTGCTAGTTTGGCCGGGGCAATCACTGAAGCTTTCTTT
TRBV9	NA	NA	TRBJ1-1	CASTSGHQNTEAFF	TGTGCCAGCACCAGCGGGCACCAGAACACTGAAGCTTTCTTT
TRBV20-1	NA	NA	TRBJ1-1	CSAEDRIFNTEAFF	TGCAGTGCCGAAGACAGGATCTTTAACACTGAAGCTTTCTTT
TRBV20-1	NA	TRBD2	TRBJ2-1	CSASSGGRLYNEQFF	TGCAGTGCTTCTAGCGGGGGTAGGCTCTACAATGAGCAGTTCTTC
TRBV9	few	TRBD2	TRBJ2-3	CASSVGLARDTQYF	TGTGCCAGCAGCGTTGGACTAGCGAGAGATACGCAGTATTTT
TRBV12-3/TRBV12-4	many	NA	TRBJ1-1	CASSLAGGATEAFF	TGTGCCAGCAGTTTAGCGGGGGGGGCCACTGAAGCTTTCTTT
TRBV7-3	few	NA	TRBJ1-3	CASSPGDRHSGNTIYF	TGTGCCAGCAGCCCAGGGGACCGTCACTCTGGAAACACCATATATTTT
TRBV2	NA	NA	TRBJ2-3	CASSEGRADTQYF	TGTGCCAGCAGTGAGGGGCGCGCAGATACGCAGTATTTT
TRBV9	NA	NA	TRBJ2-4	CASSPYGKNIQYF	TGTGCCAGCAGCCCGTATGGCAAAAACATTCAGTACTTC
TRBV12-3/TRBV12-4	many	NA	TRBJ2-2	CASSAGHNLGELFF	TGTGCCAGCAGCGCGGGACATAACCTCGGGGAGCTGTTTTTT
TRBV15	NA	NA	TRBJ2-2	CATTAVGIRDHSTGELFF	TGTGCCACCACCGCCGTGGGAATCCGGGACCATTCCACCGGGGAGCTGTTTTTT
TRBV18	many	NA	TRBJ2-5	CASSPSSAEGETQYF	TGTGCCAGCTCACCGTCTTCGGCGGAAGGAGAGACCCAGTACTTC
TRBV29-1	few	TRBD1	TRBJ1-1	CSVRTGGRTEAFF	TGCAGCGTCAGGACAGGGGGGCGCACTGAAGCTTTCTTT
TRBV3-1	NA	NA	TRBJ1-1	CASSQEEGQNTEAFF	TGTGCCAGCAGCCAAGAGGAGGGCCAGAACACTGAAGCTTTCTTT
TRBV12-3/TRBV12-4	many	TRBD1	TRBJ1-2	CASSRGTGGAYGYTF	TGTGCCAGCAGCCGAGGGACAGGGGGCGCCTATGGCTACACCTTC
TRBV6-2/TRBV6-3	few	TRBD2	TRBJ2-2	CASLRRGTNTGELFF	TGTGCCAGCCTTAGGCGGGGGACTAACACCGGGGAGCTGTTTTTT
TRBV7-2	NA	TRBD1	TRBJ1-1	CASSGYRGIRTEAFF	TGCGCCAGCAGCGGCTACAGGGGGATAAGGACTGAAGCTTTCTTT
TRBV19	few	TRBD2	TRBJ2-2	CASSMEPSGRSTGELFF	TGTGCCAGTAGTATGGAACCGAGCGGGAGGTCCACCGGGGAGCTGTTTTTT
TRBV19	NA	TRBD1	TRBJ1-1	CASSGQGRRNTEAFF	TGTGCCAGTAGTGGACAGGGGCGCAGAAACACTGAAGCTTTCTTT
TRBV6-1	few	NA	TRBJ1-2	CASSSAPSGLYGYTF	TGTGCCAGCAGCTCGGCCCCGAGTGGCCTCTATGGCTACACCTTC
TRBV5-1	many	TRBD1	TRBJ2-6	CASSADRAGANVLTF	TGCGCCAGCAGCGCTGACAGGGCTGGGGCCAACGTCCTGACTTTC
TRBV7-9	few	TRBD1	TRBJ2-1	CASSLTGTVNEQFF	TGTGCCAGCAGCTTGACGGGGACAGTAAATGAGCAGTTCTTC
TRBV5-1	NA	NA	TRBJ2-5	CASSLGLVEETQYF	TGCGCCAGCAGCTTGGGACTAGTAGAAGAGACCCAGTACTTC
TRBV27	many	NA	TRBJ2-7	CASSLSYGGYEQYF	TGTGCCAGCAGTTTATCGTATGGCGGATACGAGCAGTACTTC
TRBV6-1	many	NA	TRBJ1-5	CASSEVGGGNQPQHF	TGTGCCAGCAGTGAAGTAGGGGGAGGTAATCAGCCCCAGCATTTT
TRBV10-3	NA	NA	TRBJ2-2	CAIKGDTGELFF	TGTGCCATCAAGGGGGACACCGGGGAGCTGTTTTTT
TRBV3-1	many	TRBD1	TRBJ1-2	CASSQEGQATTTNYGYTF	TGTGCCAGCAGCCAAGAGGGACAGGCCACTACTACTAACTATGGCTACACCTTC
TRBV6-1	few	NA	TRBJ2-2	CASSEFRRDLFF	TGTGCCAGCAGTGAATTTCGCAGGGATTTGTTTTTT
TRBV10-3	NA	NA	TRBJ2-2	CAISTELTGELFF	TGTGCCATCAGCACCGAATTGACCGGGGAGCTGTTTTTT